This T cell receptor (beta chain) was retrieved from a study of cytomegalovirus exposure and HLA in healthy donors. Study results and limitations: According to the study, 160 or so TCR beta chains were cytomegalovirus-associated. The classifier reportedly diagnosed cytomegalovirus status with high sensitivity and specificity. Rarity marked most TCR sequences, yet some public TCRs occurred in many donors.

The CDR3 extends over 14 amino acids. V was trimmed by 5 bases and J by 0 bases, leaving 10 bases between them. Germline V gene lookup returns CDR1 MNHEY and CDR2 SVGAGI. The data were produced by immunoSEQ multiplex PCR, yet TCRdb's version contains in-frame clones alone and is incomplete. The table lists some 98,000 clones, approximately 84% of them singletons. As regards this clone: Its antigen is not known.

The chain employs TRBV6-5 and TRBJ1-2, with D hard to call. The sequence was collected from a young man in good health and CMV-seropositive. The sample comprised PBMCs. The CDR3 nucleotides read TGTGCCAGCAGTAACAACCCGACTAACTATGGCTACACCTTC. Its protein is CASSNNPTNYGYTF.